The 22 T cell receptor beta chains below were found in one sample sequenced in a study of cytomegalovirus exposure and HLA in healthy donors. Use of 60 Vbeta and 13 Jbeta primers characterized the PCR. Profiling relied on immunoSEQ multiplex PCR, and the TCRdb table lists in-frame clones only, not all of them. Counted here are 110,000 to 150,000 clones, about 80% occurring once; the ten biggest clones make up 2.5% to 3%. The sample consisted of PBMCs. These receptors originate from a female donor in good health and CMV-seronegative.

The CDR3 DNA reads as TGTGCCAGCAGCCGCGGATCGATAGAGACCCAGTACTTC. It is translated as CASSRGSIETQYF. This chain links TRBV2 with TRBJ2-5; D remains ambiguous. Germline V gene lookup returns CDR1 SNHLY and CDR2 FYNNEI. The CDR3 is 13 amino acids. The V and J ends lost 6 bases and 4 bases respectively, with 12 bases between them.

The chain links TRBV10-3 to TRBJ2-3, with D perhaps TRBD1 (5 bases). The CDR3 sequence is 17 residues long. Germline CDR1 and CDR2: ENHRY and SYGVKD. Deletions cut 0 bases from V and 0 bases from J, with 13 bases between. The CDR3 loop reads CAISESWTQTSTDTQYF. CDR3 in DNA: TGTGCCATCAGTGAGTCATGGACACAAACTAGCACAGATACGCAGTATTTT.

CDR3 sequence: CASSPRSSYEQYF. The DNA for the CDR3 is TGTGCCAGCAGCCCGAGGAGCTCCTACGAGCAGTACTTC. This chain uses TRBV7-2 with TRBJ2-7; no clear D gene. The V gene's germline CDR1 is SGHTA and CDR2 FQGNSA. Trimming stripped 5 bases from V and 0 bases from J, with 8 bases between. This CDR3 has 13 residues.

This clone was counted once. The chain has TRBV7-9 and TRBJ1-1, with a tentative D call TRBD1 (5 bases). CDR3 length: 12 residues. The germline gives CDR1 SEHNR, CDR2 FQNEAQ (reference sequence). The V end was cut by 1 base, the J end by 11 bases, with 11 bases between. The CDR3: CASSLGGGGAFF. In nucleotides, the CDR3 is TGTGCCAGCAGCTTAGGGGGGGGTGGGGCTTTCTTT.

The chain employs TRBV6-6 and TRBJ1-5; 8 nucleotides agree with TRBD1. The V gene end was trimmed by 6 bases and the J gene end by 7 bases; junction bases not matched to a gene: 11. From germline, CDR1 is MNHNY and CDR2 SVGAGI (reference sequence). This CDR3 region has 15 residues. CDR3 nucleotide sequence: TGTGCCAGCAGGGCGACGCAGGGGGCGGACCAGCCCCAGCATTTT. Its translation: CASRATQGADQPQHF.

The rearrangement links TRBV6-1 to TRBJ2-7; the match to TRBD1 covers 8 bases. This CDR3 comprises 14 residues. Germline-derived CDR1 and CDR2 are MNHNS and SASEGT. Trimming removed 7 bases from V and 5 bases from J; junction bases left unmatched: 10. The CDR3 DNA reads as TGTGCCAGCACCAAGACTCCGACAGGGGACGAGCAGTACTTC. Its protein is CASTKTPTGDEQYF.

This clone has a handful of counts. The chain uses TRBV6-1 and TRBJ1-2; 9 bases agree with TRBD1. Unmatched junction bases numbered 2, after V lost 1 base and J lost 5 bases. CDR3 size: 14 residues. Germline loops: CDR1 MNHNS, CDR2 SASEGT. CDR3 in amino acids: CASSEGDRAYGYTF. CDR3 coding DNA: TGTGCCAGCAGTGAAGGGGACAGGGCTTATGGCTACACCTTC.

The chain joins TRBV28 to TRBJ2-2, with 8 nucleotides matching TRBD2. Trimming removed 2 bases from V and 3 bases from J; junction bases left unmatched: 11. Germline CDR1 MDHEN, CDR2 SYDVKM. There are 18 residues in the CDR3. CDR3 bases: TGTGCCAGCAGTTTAGGTAGCGGGGCGATTTGGGACACCGGGGAGCTGTTTTTT. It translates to CASSLGSGAIWDTGELFF. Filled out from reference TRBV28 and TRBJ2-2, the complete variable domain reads DVKVTQSSRYLVKRTGEKVFLECVQDMDHENMFWYRQDPGLGLRLIYFSYDVKMKEKGDIPEGYSVSREKKERFSLILESASTNQTSMYLCASSLGSGAIWDTGELFFGEGSRLTVL.

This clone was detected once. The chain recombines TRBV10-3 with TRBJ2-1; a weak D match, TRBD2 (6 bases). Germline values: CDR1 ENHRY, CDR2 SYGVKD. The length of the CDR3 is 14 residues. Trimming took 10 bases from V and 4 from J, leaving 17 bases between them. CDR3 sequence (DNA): TGTGCCACCGGACGGGAGTATCCATACAATGAGCAGTTCTTC. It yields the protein CATGREYPYNEQFF.

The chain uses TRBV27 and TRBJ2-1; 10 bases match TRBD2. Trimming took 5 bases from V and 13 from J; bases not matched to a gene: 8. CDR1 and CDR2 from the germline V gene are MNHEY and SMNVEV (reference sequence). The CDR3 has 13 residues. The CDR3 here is CASSPQLAGTQFF. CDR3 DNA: TGTGCCAGCAGTCCTCAACTAGCGGGAACCCAGTTCTTC.

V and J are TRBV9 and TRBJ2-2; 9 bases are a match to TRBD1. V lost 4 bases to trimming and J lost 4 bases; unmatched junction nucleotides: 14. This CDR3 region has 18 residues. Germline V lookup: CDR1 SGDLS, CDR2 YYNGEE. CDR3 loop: CASSLQPTGTGSTGELFF. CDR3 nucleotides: TGTGCCAGCAGCCTACAACCAACCGGGACAGGGTCCACCGGGGAGCTGTTTTTT.

In DNA, the CDR3 is TGCGCCAGCAGTCAGCAGCGCACTTCGGAAAAACTGTTTTTT. It translates to CASSQQRTSEKLFF. V and J are TRBV23-1 and TRBJ1-4; no firm D call. TRBV23-1 belongs to the ORF category, with a function that is uncertain. Between the trimmed V and J ends, which lost 3 bases and 8 bases, there was a span of 13 bases. The CDR3 loop spans 14 amino acids.

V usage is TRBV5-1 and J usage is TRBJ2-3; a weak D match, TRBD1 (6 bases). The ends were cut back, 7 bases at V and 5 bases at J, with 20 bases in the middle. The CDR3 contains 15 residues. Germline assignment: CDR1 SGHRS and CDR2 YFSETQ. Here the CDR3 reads CASGQQGPQRDTQYF. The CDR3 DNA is TGCGCCAGCGGGCAACAGGGCCCGCAAAGAGATACGCAGTATTTT.

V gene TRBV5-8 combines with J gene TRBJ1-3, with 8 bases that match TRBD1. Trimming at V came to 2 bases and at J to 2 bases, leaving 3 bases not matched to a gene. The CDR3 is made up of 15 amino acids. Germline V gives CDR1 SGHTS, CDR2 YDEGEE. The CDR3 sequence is CASSLQGVTGNTIYF. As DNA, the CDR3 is TGTGCCAGCAGCTTACAGGGGGTAACTGGAAACACCATATATTTT.

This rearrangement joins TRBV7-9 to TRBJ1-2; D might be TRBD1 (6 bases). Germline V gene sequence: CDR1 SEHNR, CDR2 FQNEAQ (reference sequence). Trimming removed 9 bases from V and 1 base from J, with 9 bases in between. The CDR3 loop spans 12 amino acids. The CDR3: CASTGNNYGYTF. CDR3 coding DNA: TGTGCCAGTACAGGGAATAACTATGGCTACACCTTC.

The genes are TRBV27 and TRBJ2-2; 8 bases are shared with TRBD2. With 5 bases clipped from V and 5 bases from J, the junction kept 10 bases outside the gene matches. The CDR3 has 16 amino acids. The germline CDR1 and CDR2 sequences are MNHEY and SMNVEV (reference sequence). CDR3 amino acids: CASSPGLASGTGELFF. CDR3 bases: TGTGCCAGCAGTCCTGGACTAGCCTCAGGGACCGGGGAGCTGTTTTTT.

CDR3 sequence reads: CASSGGNLFGEREAFF. The CDR3 DNA is TGTGCCAGCAGCGGAGGTAATTTATTCGGGGAGCGGGAAGCTTTCTTT. V is TRBV13 and J is TRBJ1-1; no firm D call. Germline V lookup: CDR1 PRHDT, CDR2 FYEKMQ (reference sequence). This CDR3 comprises 16 residues. V was clipped by 5 bases and J by 8 bases, with 24 bases between them. Based on the CDR3 plus reference TRBV13 and TRBJ1-1, the full variable domain is AAGVIQSPRHLIKEKRETATLKCYPIPRHDTVYWYQQGPGQDPQFLISFYEKMQSDKGSIPDRFSAQQFSDYHSELNMSSLELGDSALYFCASSGGNLFGEREAFFGQGTRLTVV.

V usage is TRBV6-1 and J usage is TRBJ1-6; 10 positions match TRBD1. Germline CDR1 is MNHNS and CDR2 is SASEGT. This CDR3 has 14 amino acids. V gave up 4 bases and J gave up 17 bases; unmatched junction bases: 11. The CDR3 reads CASSATGGEIYVHF. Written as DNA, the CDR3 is TGTGCCAGCAGTGCGACAGGGGGCGAAATTTATGTCCACTTT.

Written as DNA, the CDR3 is TGTGCCAGCAGCTATGCGGGGGGAGCCTACGAGCAGTACTTC. Residues: CASSYAGGAYEQYF. The chain joins TRBV14 to TRBJ2-7; 8 bases agree with TRBD2. CDR1 and CDR2 (germline): SGHDN, FVKESK. The CDR3 has 14 amino acids. J lost 2 bases, V lost 5 bases, and 5 bases had no gene match.

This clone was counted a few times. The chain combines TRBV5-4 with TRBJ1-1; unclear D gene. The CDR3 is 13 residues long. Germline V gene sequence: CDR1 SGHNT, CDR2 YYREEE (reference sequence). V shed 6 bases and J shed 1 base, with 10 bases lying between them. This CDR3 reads CASTRLPNTEAFF. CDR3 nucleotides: TGTGCCAGCACCAGGCTCCCGAACACTGAAGCTTTCTTT.

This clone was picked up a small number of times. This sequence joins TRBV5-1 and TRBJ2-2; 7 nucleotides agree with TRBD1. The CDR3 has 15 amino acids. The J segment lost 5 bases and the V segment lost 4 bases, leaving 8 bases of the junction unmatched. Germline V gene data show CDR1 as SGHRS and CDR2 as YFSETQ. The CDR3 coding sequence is TGCGCCAGCAGCGTAGACAGGGTACGAACCGGGGAGCTGTTTTTT. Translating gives CASSVDRVRTGELFF.

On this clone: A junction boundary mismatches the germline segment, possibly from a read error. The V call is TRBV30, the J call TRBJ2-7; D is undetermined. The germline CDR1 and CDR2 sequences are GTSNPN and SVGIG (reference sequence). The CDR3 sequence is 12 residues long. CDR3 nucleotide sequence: TGTGTCTGGAGTGCAACAATGTACGAGCAGTACTTC. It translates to CVWSATMYEQYF.